The 17 T cell receptor beta chains reported below all come from one sample, sequenced in a study of beta chain features in type 1 diabetes. Study-wide findings and caveats: Researchers report that Type 1 diabetes patients had moderately but significantly shorter TCRB CDR3s across all four CD4+ subsets.

Investigators reverse transcribed all isolated RNA, so they sequenced expressed TCRB transcripts. Assay: immunoSEQ multiplex PCR; the TCRdb copy retains only in-frame clones and omits some. The repertoire holds about 740,000 clones, with 13% as singletons. Their specific antigens are unknown. Sequencing input: naive CD4+ T cells from blood. The origin of the receptors is a man younger than 30 with type 1 diabetes.

There are a few counts of this clone. The chain has TRBV29-1 and TRBJ2-7, with 12 bases lining up with TRBD1. Germline V gene sequence: CDR1 SQVTM, CDR2 ANQGSEA. V trimming: 0 bases; J trimming: 4 bases; junction bases outside the gene matches: 1. CDR3 length: 14 residues. CDR3 sequence reads: CSVEEGQGAYEQYF. The CDR3 DNA reads as TGCAGCGTTGAAGAGGGACAGGGGGCTTACGAGCAGTACTTC.

This clone showed up just a few times. The chain is built from TRBV5-6 and TRBJ2-6, with unresolved D. Germline V gene sequence: CDR1 SGHDT, CDR2 YYEEEE. The length of the CDR3 is 15 residues. V was trimmed by 3 bases and J by 0 bases, leaving 7 bases between them. DNA for the CDR3: TGTGCCAGCAGCTCTTTGGGCTCTGGGGCCAACGTCCTGACTTTC. This encodes CASSSLGSGANVLTF.

This chain uses TRBV6-1 with TRBJ1-5; weak D call: TRBD1 (5 bases). V lost 3 bases to trimming and J lost 6 bases, with 9 bases between them. CDR3 size: 13 residues. Germline V lookup: CDR1 MNHNS, CDR2 SASEGT. For the CDR3, the DNA is TGTGCCAGCAGTGAGGCAGGGTTTCAGCCCCAGCATTTT. It is translated as CASSEAGFQPQHF.

CDR3 amino acids: CASSHLERTDTQYF. The CDR3 DNA reads as TGCGCCAGCAGCCACCTGGAAAGGACAGATACGCAGTATTTT. The J gene is TRBJ2-3, the V gene TRBV4-1; unclear D gene. V was trimmed by 3 bases and J by 3 bases, leaving 10 bases between them. Germline loops: CDR1 MGHRA, CDR2 YSYEKL. The CDR3 covers 14 residues.

The chain recombines TRBV29-1 with TRBJ1-1; maybe TRBD1 (5 bases). V lost 4 bases to trimming and J lost 4 bases, with 16 bases between them. The CDR3 spans 14 residues. The germline V gene encodes CDR1 SQVTM and CDR2 ANQGSEA. CDR3 bases: TGCAGCGTTGGGGGCGGGTCCGCGGGCACTGAAGCTTTCTTT. This translates into CSVGGGSAGTEAFF.

This clone has a handful of counts. The chain employs TRBV29-1 and TRBJ1-1; tentatively, D is TRBD1 (5 bases). V was clipped by 6 bases and J by 3 bases, with 17 bases between them. The CDR3 consists of 14 residues. Germline CDR1 and CDR2: SQVTM and ANQGSEA. The CDR3, as DNA: TGCAGCGTAAAAACGCAGGGTGTTGACACTGAAGCTTTCTTT. Its protein product is CSVKTQGVDTEAFF.

The gene calls are TRBV10-2 and TRBJ2-5; 10 bases fit TRBD2. Germline CDR1 is WSHSY and CDR2 is SAAADI. This CDR3 contains 14 residues. After removal of 3 bases from V and 4 bases from J, the junction contained 2 bases not matched to a gene. The chain's CDR3 is CASSDERGGETQYF. CDR3 in DNA: TGCGCCAGCAGTGATGAGCGGGGGGGAGAGACCCAGTACTTC.

This clone occurred a few times. This chain links TRBV9 with TRBJ1-4; 9 bases match TRBD1. From germline, CDR1 is SGDLS and CDR2 YYNGEE. The junction had 7 bases not matched to a gene; V was cut back by 3 bases and J by 7 bases. The CDR3 extends over 15 amino acids. The CDR3: CASSALTGGSEKLFF. DNA for the CDR3: TGTGCCAGCAGCGCTCTGACAGGGGGAAGTGAAAAACTGTTTTTT.

In its sample, this clone was seen a few times. This specimen includes other DNA sequences encoding the same CDR3. This chain links TRBV18 with TRBJ2-3; D uncertain. The length of the CDR3 is 12 residues. Trimming removed 6 bases from V and 0 bases from J, with 4 bases in between. CDR1 is KGHSH and CDR2 is LQKENI in the germline V gene. Here the CDR3 reads CASSPSTDTQYF. CDR3 in DNA: TGTGCCAGCTCGCCAAGCACAGATACGCAGTATTTT.

This sequence joins TRBV6-5 and TRBJ1-5; 8 bases are a match to TRBD1. This CDR3 region has 14 residues. Germline lookup yields CDR1 MNHEY and CDR2 SVGAGI. After removal of 6 bases from V and 6 bases from J, the junction contained 7 bases not matched to a gene. Here the CDR3 DNA reads TGTGCCAGCAGAAGCGACAGGGGAACTCAGCCCCAGCATTTT. Amino acid sequence: CASRSDRGTQPQHF.

This clone has just a few counts. The chain is built from TRBV6-6 and TRBJ2-7; D call uncertain. The V gene lost 0 bases and the J gene lost 2 bases, with 11 bases spanning the gap. Per germline, CDR1 MNHNY and CDR2 SVGAGI (reference sequence). The CDR3 extends over 15 amino acids. The CDR3, as DNA: TGTGCCAGCAGTTACTCGTCTAGGGCTGCCTACGAGCAGTACTTC. Protein sequence: CASSYSSRAAYEQYF.

As concerns this clone: One end of the junction is discordant with germline, which a read error may explain. J is TRBJ1-1 and V is TRBV7-7; D unresolved. The germline gives CDR1 SSHAT, CDR2 FNYEAQ (reference sequence). The CDR3 is 13 amino acids. The CDR3 reads CASSLSDDTEAFF. The CDR3 nucleotides are TGTGCTAGCAGCTTATCGGACGACACTGAAGCTTTCTTT.

The DNA of the CDR3 is TGTGCCAGCAGCTTAGCCTCCTACCACGTTGAAGCCACAGATACGCAGTATTTT. It encodes CASSLASYHVEATDTQYF. This chain connects TRBV11-3 to TRBJ2-3; no firm D call. Germline CDR1 SGHNT, CDR2 YENEEA. V was pared by 1 base and J by 2 bases, with 19 bases between. The CDR3 totals 18 residues.

The sample holds a few counts of this clone. The V call is TRBV5-1, the J call TRBJ2-5; the match to TRBD1 covers 8 bases. The CDR3 spans 14 residues. V trimming: 1 base; J trimming: 3 bases; junction bases outside the gene matches: 2. Germline loops: CDR1 SGHRS, CDR2 YFSETQ. CDR3 nucleotide sequence: TGCGCCAGCAGCTTGCCGGACAGGGAAGAGACCCAGTACTTC. It codes for CASSLPDREETQYF.

This clone was counted only a few times. The CDR3 nucleotides are TGTGCCTGGAGTGTACTTCTGAGGACTGTCAGAAGCGAGCAGTACTTC. Translating it yields CAWSVLLRTVRSEQYF. The gene calls are TRBV30 and TRBJ2-7; TRBD2 is a possible D gene (5 bases). The CDR3 totals 16 residues. Trimming shortened V by 0 bases and J by 6 bases, and 21 bases separated the two germline ends. CDR1 GTSNPN and CDR2 SVGIG come from the germline V gene (reference sequence).

This clone was counted a few times. The V call is TRBV7-2, the J call TRBJ2-3; D gene uncertain. The V end was cut by 4 bases, the J end by 1 base, with 9 bases between. The CDR3 has 14 amino acids. CDR1 and CDR2 from the germline V gene are SGHTA and FQGNSA. This CDR3 is CASSSQSGTDTQYF. The DNA of the CDR3 is TGTGCCAGCAGCTCCCAATCGGGCACAGATACGCAGTATTTT.

The genes are TRBV27 and TRBJ2-3, with 10 bases fitting TRBD2. Germline V gene sequence: CDR1 MNHEY, CDR2 SMNVEV (reference sequence). Trimming took 5 bases from V and 4 from J; bases not matched to a gene: 9. The CDR3 contains 16 residues. The CDR3 region is CASSRRAGGLSDTQYF. CDR3 sequence (DNA): TGTGCCAGCAGTAGGCGAGCGGGGGGGCTTTCAGATACGCAGTATTTT.